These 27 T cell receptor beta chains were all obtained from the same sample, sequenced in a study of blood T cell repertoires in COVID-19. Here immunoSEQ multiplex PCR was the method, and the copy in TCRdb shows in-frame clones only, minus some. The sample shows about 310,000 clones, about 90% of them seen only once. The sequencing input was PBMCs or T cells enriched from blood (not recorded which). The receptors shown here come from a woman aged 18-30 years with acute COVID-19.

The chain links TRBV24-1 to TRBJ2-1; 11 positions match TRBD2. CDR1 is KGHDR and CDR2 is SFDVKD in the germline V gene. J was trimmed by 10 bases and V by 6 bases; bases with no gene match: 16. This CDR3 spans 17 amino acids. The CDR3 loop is CATSTSGSEGILGEQFF. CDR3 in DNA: TGTGCCACCAGTACTAGCGGGAGCGAGGGGATCCTCGGGGAGCAGTTCTTC.

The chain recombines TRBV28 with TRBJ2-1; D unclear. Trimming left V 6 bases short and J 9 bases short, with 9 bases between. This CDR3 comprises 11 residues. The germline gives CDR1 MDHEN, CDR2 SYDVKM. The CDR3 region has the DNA TGTGCCAGCAGCCCTCGGTTTGAGCAGTTCTTC. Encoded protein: CASSPRFEQFF.

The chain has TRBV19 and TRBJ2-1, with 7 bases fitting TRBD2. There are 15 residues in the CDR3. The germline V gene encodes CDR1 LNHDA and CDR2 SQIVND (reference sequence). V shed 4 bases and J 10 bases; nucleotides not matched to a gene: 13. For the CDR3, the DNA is TGTGCCAGTAGTACCTGGGAGGGAATAGGAGGAGAGCAGTTCTTC. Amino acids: CASSTWEGIGGEQFF.

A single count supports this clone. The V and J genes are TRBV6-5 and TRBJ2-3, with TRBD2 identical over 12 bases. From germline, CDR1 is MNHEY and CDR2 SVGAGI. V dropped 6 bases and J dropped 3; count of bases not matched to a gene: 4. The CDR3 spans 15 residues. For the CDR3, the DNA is TGTGCCAGCAGCATACTAGCGGGAGGAACAGATACGCAGTATTTT. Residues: CASSILAGGTDTQYF.

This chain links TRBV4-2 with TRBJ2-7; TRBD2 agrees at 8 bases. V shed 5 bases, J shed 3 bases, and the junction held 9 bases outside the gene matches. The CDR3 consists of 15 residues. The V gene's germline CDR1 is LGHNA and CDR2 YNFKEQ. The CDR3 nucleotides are TGTGCCAGCAGCTCCGGACTAGCAGCCGTCTACGAGCAGTACTTC. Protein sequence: CASSSGLAAVYEQYF.

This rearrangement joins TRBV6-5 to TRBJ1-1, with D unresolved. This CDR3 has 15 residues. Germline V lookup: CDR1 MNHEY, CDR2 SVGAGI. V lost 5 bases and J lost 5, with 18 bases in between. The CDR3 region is CASSPLSISQTEAFF. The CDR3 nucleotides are TGTGCCAGCAGTCCCCTCTCCATCAGTCAGACTGAAGCTTTCTTT.

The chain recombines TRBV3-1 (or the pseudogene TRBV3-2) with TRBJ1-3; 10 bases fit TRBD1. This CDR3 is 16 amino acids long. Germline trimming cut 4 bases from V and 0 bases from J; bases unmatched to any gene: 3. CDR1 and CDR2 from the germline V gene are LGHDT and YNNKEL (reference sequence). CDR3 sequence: CASSPWTGGSGNTIYF. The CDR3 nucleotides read TGTGCCAGCAGCCCCTGGACAGGGGGCTCTGGAAACACCATATATTTT.

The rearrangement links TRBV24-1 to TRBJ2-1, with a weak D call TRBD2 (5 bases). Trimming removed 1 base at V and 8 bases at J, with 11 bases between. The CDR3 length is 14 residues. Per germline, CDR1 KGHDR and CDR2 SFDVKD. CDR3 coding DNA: TGTGCCACCAGTGATTTAGGACTTACCGATGAGCAGTTCTTC. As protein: CATSDLGLTDEQFF.

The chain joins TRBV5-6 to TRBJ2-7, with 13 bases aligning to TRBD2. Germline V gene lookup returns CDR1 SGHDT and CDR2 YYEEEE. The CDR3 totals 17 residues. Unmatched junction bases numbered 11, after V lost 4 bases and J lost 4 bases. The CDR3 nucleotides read TGTGCCAGCAGCCCAGGACTAGCGGGAGTCCCGCCGTACGAGCAGTACTTC. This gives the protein CASSPGLAGVPPYEQYF.

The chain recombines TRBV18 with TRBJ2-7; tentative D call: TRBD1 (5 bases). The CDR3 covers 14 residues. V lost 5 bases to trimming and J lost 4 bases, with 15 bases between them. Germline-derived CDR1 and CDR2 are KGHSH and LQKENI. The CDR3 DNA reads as TGTGCCAGCTCAGACAGTGACTCCCCTTACGAGCAGTACTTC. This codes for CASSDSDSPYEQYF.

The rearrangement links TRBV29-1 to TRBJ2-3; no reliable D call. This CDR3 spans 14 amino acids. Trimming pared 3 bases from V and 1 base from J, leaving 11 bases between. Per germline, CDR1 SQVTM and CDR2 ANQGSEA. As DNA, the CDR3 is TGCAGCGTTGATGGAGCCCTACGCACAGATACGCAGTATTTT. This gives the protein CSVDGALRTDTQYF.

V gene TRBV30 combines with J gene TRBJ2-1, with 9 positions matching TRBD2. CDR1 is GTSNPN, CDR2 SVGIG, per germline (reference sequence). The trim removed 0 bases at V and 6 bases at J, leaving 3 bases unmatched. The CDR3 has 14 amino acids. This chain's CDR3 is CAWSVLAGGNEQFF. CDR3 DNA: TGTGCCTGGAGTGTACTAGCGGGCGGCAATGAGCAGTTCTTC.

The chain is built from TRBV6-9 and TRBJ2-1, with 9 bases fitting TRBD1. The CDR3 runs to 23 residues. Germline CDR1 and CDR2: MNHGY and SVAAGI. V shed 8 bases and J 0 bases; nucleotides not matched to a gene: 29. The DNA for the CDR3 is TGTGCCAGCCCCTCCCGGGGACAGGGCGAAAAGCGGGAACTCCCACGCTCCTACAATGAGCAGTTCTTC. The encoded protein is CASPSRGQGEKRELPRSYNEQFF.

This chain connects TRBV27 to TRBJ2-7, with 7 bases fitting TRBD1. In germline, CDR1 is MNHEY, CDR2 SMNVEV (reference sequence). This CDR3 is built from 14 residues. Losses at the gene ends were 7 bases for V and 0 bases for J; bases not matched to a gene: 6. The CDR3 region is CASIMDRSSYEQYF. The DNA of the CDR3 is TGTGCCAGCATCATGGACAGGAGCTCCTACGAGCAGTACTTC.

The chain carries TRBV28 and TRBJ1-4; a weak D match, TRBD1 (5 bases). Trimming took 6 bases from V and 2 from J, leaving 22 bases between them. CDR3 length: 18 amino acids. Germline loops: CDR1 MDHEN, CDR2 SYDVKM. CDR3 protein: CASRSFSQGVGTNEKLFF. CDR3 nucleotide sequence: TGTGCCAGCAGGTCTTTTAGCCAGGGCGTTGGGACTAATGAAAAACTGTTTTTT.

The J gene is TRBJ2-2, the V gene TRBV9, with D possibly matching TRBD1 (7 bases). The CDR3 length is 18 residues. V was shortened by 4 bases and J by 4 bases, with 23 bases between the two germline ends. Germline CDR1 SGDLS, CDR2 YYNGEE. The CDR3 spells CASSPRAQGGRFTGELFF. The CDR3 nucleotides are TGTGCCAGCAGCCCTCGGGCCCAGGGGGGACGGTTCACCGGGGAGCTGTTTTTT.

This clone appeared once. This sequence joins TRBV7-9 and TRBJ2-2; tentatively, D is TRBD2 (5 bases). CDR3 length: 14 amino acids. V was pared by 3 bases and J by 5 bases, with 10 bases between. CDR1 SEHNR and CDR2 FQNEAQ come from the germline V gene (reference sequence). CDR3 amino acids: CASSFRGPTGELFF. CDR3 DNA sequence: TGTGCCAGCAGCTTTAGAGGGCCTACCGGGGAGCTGTTTTTT. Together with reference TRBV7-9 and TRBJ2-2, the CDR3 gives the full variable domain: DTGVSQNPRHKITKRGQNVTFRCDPISEHNRLYWYRQTLGQGPEFLTYFQNEAQLEKSRLLSDRFSAERPKGSFSTLEIQRTEQGDSAMYLCASSFRGPTGELFFGEGSRLTVL.

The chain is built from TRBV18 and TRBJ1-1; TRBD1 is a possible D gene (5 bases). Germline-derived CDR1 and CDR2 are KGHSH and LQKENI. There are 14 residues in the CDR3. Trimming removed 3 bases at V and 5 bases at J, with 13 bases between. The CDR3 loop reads CASSPTGARTEAFF. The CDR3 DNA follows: TGTGCCAGCTCACCTACAGGTGCCCGGACTGAAGCTTTCTTT.

The CDR3 sequence: CASSPPRSSGRVSTMKQFF. The CDR3 nucleotides read TGTGCCAGCAGTCCCCCCAGGTCTAGCGGGAGAGTATCTACAATGAAGCAGTTCTTC. The V and J genes are TRBV27 and TRBJ2-1; 10 bases line up with TRBD2. This CDR3 contains 19 residues. Germline V gene data show CDR1 as MNHEY and CDR2 as SMNVEV (reference sequence). Unmatched junction bases numbered 24, after V lost 5 bases and J lost 11 bases.

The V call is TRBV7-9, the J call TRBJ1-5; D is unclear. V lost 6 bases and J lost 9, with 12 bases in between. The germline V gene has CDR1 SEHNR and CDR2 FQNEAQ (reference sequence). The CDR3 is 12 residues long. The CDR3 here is CASSFFLGPQHF. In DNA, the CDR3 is TGTGCCAGCAGTTTTTTCCTCGGGCCCCAGCATTTT.

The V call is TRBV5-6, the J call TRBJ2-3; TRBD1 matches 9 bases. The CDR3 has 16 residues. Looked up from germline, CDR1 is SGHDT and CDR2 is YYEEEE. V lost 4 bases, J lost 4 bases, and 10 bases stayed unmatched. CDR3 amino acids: CASSPPDRGKPDTQYF. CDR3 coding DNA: TGTGCCAGCAGCCCTCCGGACAGGGGTAAGCCAGATACGCAGTATTTT.

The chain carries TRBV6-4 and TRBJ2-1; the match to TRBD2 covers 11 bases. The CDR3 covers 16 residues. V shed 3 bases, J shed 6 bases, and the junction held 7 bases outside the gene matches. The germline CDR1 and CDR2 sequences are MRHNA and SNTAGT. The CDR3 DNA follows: TGTGCCAGCAGTGAAGGGGGGCTAGCGGGAGGCAATGAGCAGTTCTTC. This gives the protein CASSEGGLAGGNEQFF.

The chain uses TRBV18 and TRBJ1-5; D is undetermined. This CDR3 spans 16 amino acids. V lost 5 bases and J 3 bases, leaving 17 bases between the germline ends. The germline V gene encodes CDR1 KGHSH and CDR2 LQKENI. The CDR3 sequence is CASSDSAAQANQPQHF. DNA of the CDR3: TGTGCCAGCTCAGATTCAGCGGCTCAGGCCAATCAGCCCCAGCATTTT.

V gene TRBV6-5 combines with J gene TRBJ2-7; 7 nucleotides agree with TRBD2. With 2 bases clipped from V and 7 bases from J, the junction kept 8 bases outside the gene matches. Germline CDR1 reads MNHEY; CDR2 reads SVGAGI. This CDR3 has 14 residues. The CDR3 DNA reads TGTGCCAGCAGTTACCGGGGGGACCTGGCAGAGCAGTACTTC. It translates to CASSYRGDLAEQYF.

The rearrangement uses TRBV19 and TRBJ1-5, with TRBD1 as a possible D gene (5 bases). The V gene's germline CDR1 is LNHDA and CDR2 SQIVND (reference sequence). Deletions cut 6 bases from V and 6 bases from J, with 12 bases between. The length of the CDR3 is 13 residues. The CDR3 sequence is CASSPGNFQPQHF. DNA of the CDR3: TGTGCCAGTAGCCCAGGGAATTTTCAGCCCCAGCATTTT. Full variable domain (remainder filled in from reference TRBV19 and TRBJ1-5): DGGITQSPKYLFRKEGQNVTLSCEQNLNHDAMYWYRQDPGQGLRLIYYSQIVNDFQKGDIAEGYSVSREKKESFPLTVTSAQKNPTAFYLCASSPGNFQPQHFGDGTRLSIL.

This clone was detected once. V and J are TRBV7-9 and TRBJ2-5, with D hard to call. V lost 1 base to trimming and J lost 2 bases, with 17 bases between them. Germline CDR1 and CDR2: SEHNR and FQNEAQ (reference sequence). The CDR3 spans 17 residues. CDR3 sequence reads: CASSLDINSRQQETQYF. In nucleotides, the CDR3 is TGTGCCAGCAGCTTAGATATAAACAGCCGCCAACAAGAGACCCAGTACTTC.

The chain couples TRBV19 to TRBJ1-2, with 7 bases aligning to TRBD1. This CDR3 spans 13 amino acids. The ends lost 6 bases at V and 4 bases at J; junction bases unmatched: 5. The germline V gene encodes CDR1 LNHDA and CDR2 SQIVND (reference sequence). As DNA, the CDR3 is TGTGCCAGTAGCCACAGGGGAGGCTATGGCTACACCTTC. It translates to CASSHRGGYGYTF.